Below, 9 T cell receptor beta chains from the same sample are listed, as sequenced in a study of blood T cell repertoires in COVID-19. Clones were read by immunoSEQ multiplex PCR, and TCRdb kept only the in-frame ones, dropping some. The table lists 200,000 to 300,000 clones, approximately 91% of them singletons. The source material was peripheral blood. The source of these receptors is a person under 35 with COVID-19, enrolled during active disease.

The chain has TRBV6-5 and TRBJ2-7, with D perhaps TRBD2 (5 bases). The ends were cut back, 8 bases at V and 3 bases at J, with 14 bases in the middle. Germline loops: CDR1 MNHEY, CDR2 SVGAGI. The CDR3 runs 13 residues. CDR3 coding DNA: TGTGCCAGCCGAGGAGGAGGACTCTACGAGCAGTACTTC. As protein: CASRGGGLYEQYF.

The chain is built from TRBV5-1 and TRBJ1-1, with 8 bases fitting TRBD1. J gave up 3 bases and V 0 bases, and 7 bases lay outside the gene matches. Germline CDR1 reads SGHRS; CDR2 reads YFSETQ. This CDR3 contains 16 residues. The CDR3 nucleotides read TGCGCCAGCAGCTTGGCCGACAGGGGTGCGGACACTGAAGCTTTCTTT. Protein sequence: CASSLADRGADTEAFF.

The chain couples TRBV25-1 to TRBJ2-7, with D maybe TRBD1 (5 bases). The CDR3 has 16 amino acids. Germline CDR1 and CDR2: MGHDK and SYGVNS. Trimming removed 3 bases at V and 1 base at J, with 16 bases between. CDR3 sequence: CASSEADSLHSYEQYF. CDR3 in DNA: TGTGCCAGCAGTGAGGCCGACAGTTTACATTCCTACGAGCAGTACTTC.

This chain's CDR3 is CASSPGLASSYEQYF. The DNA for the CDR3 is TGTGCCAGCAGTCCCGGACTAGCGTCGTCCTACGAGCAGTACTTC. The V and J genes are TRBV9 and TRBJ2-7; 9 bases are shared with TRBD2. Germline assignment: CDR1 SGDLS and CDR2 YYNGEE. V lost 5 bases, J lost 1 base, and 7 bases stayed unmatched. The CDR3 runs to 15 residues.

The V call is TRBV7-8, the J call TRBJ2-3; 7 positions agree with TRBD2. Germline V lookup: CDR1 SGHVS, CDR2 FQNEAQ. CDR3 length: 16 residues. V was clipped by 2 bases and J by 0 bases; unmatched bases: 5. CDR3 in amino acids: CASSLRTGGSTDTQYF. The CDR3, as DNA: TGTGCCAGCAGCTTACGGACGGGAGGTAGCACAGATACGCAGTATTTT.

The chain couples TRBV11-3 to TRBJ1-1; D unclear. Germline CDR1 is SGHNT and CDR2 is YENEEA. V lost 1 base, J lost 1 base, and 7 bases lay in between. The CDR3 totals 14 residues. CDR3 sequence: CASSLASGNTEAFF. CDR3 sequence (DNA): TGTGCCAGCAGCTTAGCGTCGGGGAACACTGAAGCTTTCTTT.

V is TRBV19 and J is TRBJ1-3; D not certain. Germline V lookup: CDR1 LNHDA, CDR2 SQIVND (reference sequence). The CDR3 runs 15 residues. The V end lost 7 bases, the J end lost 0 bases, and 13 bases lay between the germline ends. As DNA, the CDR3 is TGTGCCAGTACGGAGTTAGGAGACTCTGGAAACACCATATATTTT. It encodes CASTELGDSGNTIYF.

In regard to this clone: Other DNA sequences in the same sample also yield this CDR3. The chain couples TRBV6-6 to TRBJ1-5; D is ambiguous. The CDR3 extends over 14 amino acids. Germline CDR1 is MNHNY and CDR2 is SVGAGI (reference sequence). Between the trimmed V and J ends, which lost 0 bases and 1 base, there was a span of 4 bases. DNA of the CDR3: TGTGCCAGCAGTTACTCGGAGAGCAATCAGCCCCAGCATTTT. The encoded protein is CASSYSESNQPQHF.

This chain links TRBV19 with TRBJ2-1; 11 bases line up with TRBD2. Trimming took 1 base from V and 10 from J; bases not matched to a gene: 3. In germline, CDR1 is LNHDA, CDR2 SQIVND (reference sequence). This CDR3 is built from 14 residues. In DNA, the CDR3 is TGTGCCAGTAGTATAGTGGCTAGCGGGAGGGAGCAGTTCTTC. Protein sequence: CASSIVASGREQFF.